The entry that follows covers one TCR beta chain sequence. Its specificity is not known. This sample is drawn from a study of cytomegalovirus exposure and HLA in healthy donors. Study background: Inside one of the first data releases sat around 80 million unique TCRs taken from HLA-typed donors. Assignment to the Caucasian-associated ancestry cluster applied to around 82% of the roughly 400 genotyped donors. Study-wide results and limits: Cytomegalovirus association was assigned to approximately 180 TCR beta chains.

This CDR3 has 14 residues. The trim removed 6 bases at V and 1 base at J, leaving 3 bases unmatched. Germline V gene data show CDR1 as ENHRY and CDR2 as SYGVKD. A multiplex PCR was run with 60 Vbeta primers and 13 Jbeta primers. The method was immunoSEQ multiplex PCR; TCRdb's version includes in-frame clones alone and lacks a portion of them. The sample has about 70,000 clones. Material: PBMCs. The TCR comes from a female donor in good health and CMV-seropositive. The chain recombines TRBV10-3 with TRBJ1-1, with TRBD1 identical over 9 bases. The CDR3 DNA is TGTGCCATCAGGGGGACAGGGCGGAACACTGAAGCTTTCTTT. It encodes CAIRGTGRNTEAFF.